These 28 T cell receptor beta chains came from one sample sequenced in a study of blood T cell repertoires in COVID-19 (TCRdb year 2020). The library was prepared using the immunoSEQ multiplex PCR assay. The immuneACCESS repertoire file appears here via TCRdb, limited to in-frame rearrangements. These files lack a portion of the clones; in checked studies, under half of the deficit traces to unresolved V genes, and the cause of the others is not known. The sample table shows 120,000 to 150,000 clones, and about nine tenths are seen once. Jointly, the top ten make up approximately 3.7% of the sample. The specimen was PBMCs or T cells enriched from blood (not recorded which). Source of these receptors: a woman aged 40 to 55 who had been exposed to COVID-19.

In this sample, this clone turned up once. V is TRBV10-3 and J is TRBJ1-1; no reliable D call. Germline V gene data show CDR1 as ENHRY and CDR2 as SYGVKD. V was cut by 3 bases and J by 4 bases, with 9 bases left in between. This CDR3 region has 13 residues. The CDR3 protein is CAISDSQSTEAFF. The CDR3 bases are TGTGCCATCAGTGATTCACAAAGCACTGAAGCTTTCTTT.

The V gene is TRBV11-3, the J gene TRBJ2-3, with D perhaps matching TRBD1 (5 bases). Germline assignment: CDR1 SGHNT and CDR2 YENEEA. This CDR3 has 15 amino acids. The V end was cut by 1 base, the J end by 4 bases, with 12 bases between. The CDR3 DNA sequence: TGTGCCAGCAGCTTAGTAACAGGACCGGCAGATACGCAGTATTTT. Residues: CASSLVTGPADTQYF.

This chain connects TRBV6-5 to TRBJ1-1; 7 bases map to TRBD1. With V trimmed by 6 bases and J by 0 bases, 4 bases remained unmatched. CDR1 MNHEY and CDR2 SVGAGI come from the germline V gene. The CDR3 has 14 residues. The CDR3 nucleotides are TGTGCCAGCAGCACCGGGACAGTGAACACTGAAGCTTTCTTT. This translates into CASSTGTVNTEAFF.

This chain's CDR3 is CASSPQPGQGNQPQHF. The CDR3 DNA reads TGTGCCAGCAGTCCCCAGCCGGGACAGGGCAATCAGCCCCAGCATTTT. The chain employs TRBV28 and TRBJ1-5, with 8 bases matching TRBD1. Per germline, CDR1 MDHEN and CDR2 SYDVKM. The CDR3 is 16 residues long. V trimming: 5 bases; J trimming: 2 bases; junction bases outside the gene matches: 8.

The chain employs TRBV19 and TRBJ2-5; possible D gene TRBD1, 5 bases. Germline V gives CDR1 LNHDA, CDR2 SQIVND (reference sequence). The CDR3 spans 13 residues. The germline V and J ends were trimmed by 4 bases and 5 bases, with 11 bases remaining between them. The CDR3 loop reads CASSTRNRETQYF. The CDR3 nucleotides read TGTGCCAGTAGTACGAGAAACAGGGAGACCCAGTACTTC.

In nucleotides, the CDR3 is TGTGCCACGACAAGGGGCCGGGTAGATCAGCCCCAGCATTTT. The encoded protein is CATTRGRVDQPQHF. V and J are TRBV15 and TRBJ1-5, with D tentatively TRBD1 (5 bases). Germline-derived CDR1 and CDR2 are LNHNV and YYDKDF (reference sequence). Trimming left V 9 bases short and J 5 bases short, with 17 bases between. The CDR3 covers 14 residues. Using reference TRBV15 and TRBJ1-5 for the parts outside the CDR3, the full variable domain is DAMVIQNPRYQVTQFGKPVTLSCSQTLNHNVMYWYQQKSSQAPKLLFHYYDKDFNNEADTPDNFQSRRPNTSFCFLDIRSPGLGDTAMYLCATTRGRVDQPQHFGDGTRLSIL.

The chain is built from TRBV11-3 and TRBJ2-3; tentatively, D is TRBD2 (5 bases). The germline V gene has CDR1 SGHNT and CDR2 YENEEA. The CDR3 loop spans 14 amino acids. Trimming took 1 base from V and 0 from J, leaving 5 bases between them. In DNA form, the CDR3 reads TGTGCCAGCAGCTTAGGGGAGAGCACAGATACGCAGTATTTT. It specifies CASSLGESTDTQYF.

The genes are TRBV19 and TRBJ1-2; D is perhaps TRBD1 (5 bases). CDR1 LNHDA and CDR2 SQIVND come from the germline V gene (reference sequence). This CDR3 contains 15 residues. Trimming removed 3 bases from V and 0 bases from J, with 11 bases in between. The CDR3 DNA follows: TGTGCCAGTAGTATGAGCGAAGGGGCTAACTATGGCTACACCTTC. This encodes CASSMSEGANYGYTF.

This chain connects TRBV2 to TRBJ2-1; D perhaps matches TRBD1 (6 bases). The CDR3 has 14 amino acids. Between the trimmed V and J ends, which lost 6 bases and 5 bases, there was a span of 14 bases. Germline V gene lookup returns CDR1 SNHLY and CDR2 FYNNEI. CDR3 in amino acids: CASSRWTVDNEQFF. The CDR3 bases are TGTGCCAGCAGCCGCTGGACAGTAGACAATGAGCAGTTCTTC.

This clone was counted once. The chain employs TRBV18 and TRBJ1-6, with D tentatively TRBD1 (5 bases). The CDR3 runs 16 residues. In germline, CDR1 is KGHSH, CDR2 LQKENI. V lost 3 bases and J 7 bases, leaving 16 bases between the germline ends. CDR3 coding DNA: TGTGCCAGCTCACCTTTCCCGCCAGGGATGAATTCACCCCTCCACTTT. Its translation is CASSPFPPGMNSPLHF.

This CDR3 is CASSQVGVGGSQETQYF. Written as DNA, the CDR3 is TGCGCCAGCAGCCAAGTCGGGGTCGGGGGTAGCCAAGAGACCCAGTACTTC. V usage is TRBV4-1 and J usage is TRBJ2-5; possible D gene TRBD2, 6 bases. This CDR3 is 17 amino acids long. Germline V gives CDR1 MGHRA, CDR2 YSYEKL. V lost 1 base, J lost 1 base, and 16 bases lay in between.

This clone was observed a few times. The CDR3 region has the DNA TGTGCCAGCAGCGAACAGGGGGACTATGGCTACACCTTC. Its translation: CASSEQGDYGYTF. The V gene is TRBV2, the J gene TRBJ1-2, with 8 bases that match TRBD1. V lost 6 bases, J lost 3 bases, and 3 bases stayed unmatched. Germline V lookup: CDR1 SNHLY, CDR2 FYNNEI. CDR3 length: 13 amino acids.

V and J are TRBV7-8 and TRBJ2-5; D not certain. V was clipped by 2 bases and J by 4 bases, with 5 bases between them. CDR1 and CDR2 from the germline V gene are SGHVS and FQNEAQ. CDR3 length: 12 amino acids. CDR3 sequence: CASSLSPETQYF. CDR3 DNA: TGTGCCAGCAGCTTAAGCCCAGAGACCCAGTACTTC.

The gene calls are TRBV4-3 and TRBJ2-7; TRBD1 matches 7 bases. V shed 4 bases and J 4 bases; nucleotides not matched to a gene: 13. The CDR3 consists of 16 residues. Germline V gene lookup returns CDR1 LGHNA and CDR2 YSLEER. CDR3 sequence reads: CASSPGLDRVAYEQYF. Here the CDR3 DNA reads TGCGCCAGCAGCCCGGGATTAGACAGGGTGGCTTACGAGCAGTACTTC.

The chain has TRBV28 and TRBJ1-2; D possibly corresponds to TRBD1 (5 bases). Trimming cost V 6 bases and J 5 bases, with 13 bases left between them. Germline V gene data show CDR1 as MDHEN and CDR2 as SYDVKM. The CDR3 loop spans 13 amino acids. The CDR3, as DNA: TGTGCCAGCAGGTGGGACGGGGGATATGGCTACACCTTC. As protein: CASRWDGGYGYTF.

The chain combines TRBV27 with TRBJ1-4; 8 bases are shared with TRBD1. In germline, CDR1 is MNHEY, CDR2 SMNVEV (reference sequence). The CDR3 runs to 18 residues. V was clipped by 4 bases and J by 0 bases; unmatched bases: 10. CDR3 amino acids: CASSSGQGQGATNEKLFF. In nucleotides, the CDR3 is TGTGCCAGCAGTTCGGGCCAAGGACAGGGAGCAACTAATGAAAAACTGTTTTTT.

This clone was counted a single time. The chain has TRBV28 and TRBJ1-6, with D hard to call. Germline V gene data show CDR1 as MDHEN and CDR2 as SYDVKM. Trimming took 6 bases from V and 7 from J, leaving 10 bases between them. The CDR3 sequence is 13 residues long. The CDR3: CASRGGINSPLHF. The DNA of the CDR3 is TGTGCCAGCAGGGGCGGGATAAATTCACCCCTCCACTTT.

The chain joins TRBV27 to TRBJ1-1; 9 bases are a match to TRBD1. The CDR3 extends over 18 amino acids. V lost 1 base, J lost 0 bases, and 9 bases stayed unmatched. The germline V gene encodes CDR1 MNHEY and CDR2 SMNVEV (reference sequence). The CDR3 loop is CASSLYRTGARMNTEAFF. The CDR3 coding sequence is TGTGCCAGCAGTTTATATCGGACAGGGGCTCGCATGAACACTGAAGCTTTCTTT.

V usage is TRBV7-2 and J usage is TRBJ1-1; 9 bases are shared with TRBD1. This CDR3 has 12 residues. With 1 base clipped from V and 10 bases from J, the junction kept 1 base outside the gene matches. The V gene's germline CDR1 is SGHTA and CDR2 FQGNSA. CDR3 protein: CASSLGQGVAFF. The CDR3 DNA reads TGTGCCAGCAGCTTAGGACAGGGGGTAGCTTTCTTT. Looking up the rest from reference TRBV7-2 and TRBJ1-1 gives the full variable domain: GAGVSQSPSNKVTEKGKDVELRCDPISGHTALYWYRQSLGQGLEFLIYFQGNSAPDKSGLPSDRFSAERTGGSVSTLTIQRTQQEDSAVYLCASSLGQGVAFFGQGTRLTVV.

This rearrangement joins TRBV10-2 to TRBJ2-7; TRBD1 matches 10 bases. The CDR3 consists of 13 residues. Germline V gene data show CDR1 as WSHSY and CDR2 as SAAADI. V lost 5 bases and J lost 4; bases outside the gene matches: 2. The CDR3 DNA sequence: TGCGCCAGCAGTTGGGACAGGGGTTACGAGCAGTACTTC. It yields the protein CASSWDRGYEQYF.

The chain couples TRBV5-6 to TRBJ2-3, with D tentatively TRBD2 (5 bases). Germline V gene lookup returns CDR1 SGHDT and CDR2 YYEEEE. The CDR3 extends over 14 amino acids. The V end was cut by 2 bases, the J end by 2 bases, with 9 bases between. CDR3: CASSFLRATDTQYF. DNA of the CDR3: TGTGCCAGCAGCTTCTTGCGGGCCACAGATACGCAGTATTTT. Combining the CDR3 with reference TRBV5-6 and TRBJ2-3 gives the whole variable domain DAGVTQSPTHLIKTRGQQVTLRCSPKSGHDTVSWYQQALGQGPQFIFQYYEEEERQRGNFPDRFSGHQFPNYSSELNVNALLLGDSALYLCASSFLRATDTQYFGPGTRLTVL.

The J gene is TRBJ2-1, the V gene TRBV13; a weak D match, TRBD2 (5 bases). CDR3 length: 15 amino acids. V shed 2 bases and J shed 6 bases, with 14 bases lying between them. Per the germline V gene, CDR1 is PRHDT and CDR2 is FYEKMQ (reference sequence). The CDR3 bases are TGTGCCAGCAGCTTATTACTAAAGGCGGGCAATGAGCAGTTCTTC. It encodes CASSLLLKAGNEQFF. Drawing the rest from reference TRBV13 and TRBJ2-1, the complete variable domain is AAGVIQSPRHLIKEKRETATLKCYPIPRHDTVYWYQQGPGQDPQFLISFYEKMQSDKGSIPDRFSAQQFSDYHSELNMSSLELGDSALYFCASSLLLKAGNEQFFGPGTRLTVL.

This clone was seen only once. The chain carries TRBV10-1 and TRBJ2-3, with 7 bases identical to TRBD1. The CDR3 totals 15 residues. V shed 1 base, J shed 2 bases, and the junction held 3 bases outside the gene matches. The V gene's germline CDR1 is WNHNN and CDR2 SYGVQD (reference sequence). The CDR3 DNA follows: TGCGCCAGCAGTGAGTACAGGGGTCCCACAGATACGCAGTATTTT. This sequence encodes CASSEYRGPTDTQYF.

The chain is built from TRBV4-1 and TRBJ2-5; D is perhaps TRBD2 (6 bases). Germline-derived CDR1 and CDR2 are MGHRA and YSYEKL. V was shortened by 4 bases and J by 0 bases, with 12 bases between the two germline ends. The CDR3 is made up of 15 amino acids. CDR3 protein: CASSPGGMYQETQYF. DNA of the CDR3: TGCGCCAGCAGCCCTGGGGGGATGTACCAAGAGACCCAGTACTTC.

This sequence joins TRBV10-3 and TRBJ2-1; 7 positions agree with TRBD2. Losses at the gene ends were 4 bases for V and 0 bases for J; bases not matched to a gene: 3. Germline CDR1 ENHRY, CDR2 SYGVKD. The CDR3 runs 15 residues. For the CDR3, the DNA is TGTGCCATCAGTGGAATAGCGGGCTCCTACAATGAGCAGTTCTTC. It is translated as CAISGIAGSYNEQFF.

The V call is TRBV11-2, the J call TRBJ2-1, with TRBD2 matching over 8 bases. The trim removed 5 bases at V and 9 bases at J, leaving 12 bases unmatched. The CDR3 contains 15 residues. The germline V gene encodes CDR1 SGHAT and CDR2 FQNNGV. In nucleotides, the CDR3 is TGTGCCAGCAGCCTGGGGAGGGCGGGAGGATTTGAGCAGTTCTTC. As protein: CASSLGRAGGFEQFF. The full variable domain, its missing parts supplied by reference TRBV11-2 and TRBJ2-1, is EAGVAQSPRYKIIEKRQSVAFWCNPISGHATLYWYQQILGQGPKLLIQFQNNGVVDDSQLPKDRFSAERLKGVDSTLKIQPAKLEDSAVYLCASSLGRAGGFEQFFGPGTRLTVL.

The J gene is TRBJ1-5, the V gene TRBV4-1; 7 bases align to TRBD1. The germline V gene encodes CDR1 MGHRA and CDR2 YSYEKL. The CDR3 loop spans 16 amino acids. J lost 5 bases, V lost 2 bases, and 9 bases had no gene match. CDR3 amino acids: CASSQLGRGNDQPQHF. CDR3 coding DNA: TGCGCCAGCAGCCAATTGGGCAGGGGGAACGATCAGCCCCAGCATTTT.

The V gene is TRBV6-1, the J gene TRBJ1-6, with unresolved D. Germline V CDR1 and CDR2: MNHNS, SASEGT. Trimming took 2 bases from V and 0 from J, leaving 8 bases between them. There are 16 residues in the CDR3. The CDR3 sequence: CASSELASSYNSPLHF. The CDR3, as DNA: TGTGCCAGCAGTGAATTAGCCAGCTCCTATAATTCACCCCTCCACTTT.